This T cell receptor (beta chain) is from a study of T cell responses to AZD1222 COVID-19 vaccine. The study, taken as a whole, reports: The peak T cell response came first, and repertoires were sampled only after it. Vaccination with two AZD1222 doses was followed by a rise in Spike-specific TCR breadth and depth. There were mostly white British donors and more females than males, and clonal diversity was possibly underestimated.

With regard to this clone: Its cognate antigen is unknown.

TCRdb keeps only in-frame clones here, not all; method: immunoSEQ multiplex PCR. Here the sample spans roughly 100,000 clones, over 90% being singletons. Material: peripheral blood, obtained on day 0 of AZD1222 vaccination. The clonotype comes from an adult in good health.

CDR3 amino acids: CASSLGLAGVGADTQYF. Written as DNA, the CDR3 is TGCGCCAGCAGCTTGGGACTAGCGGGAGTGGGTGCAGATACGCAGTATTTT. V and J are TRBV5-1 and TRBJ2-3, with TRBD2 identical over 12 bases. Germline values: CDR1 SGHRS, CDR2 YFSETQ. The V and J ends lost 0 bases and 4 bases, in that order; junction bases with no gene match: 6. This CDR3 has 17 residues.